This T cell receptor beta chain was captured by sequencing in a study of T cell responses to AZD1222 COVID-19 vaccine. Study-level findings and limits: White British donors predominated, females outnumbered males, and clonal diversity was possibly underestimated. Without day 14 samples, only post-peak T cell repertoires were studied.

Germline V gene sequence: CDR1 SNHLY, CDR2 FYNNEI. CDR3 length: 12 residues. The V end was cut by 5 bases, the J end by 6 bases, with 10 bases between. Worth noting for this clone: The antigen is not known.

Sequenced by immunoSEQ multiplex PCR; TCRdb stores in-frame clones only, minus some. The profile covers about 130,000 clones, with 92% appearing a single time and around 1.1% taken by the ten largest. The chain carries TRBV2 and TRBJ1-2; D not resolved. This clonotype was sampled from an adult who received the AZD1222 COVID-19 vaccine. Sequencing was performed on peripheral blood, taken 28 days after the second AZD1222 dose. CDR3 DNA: TGTGCCAGCAGTACCGGGTTCGATGGCTACACCTTC. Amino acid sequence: CASSTGFDGYTF.